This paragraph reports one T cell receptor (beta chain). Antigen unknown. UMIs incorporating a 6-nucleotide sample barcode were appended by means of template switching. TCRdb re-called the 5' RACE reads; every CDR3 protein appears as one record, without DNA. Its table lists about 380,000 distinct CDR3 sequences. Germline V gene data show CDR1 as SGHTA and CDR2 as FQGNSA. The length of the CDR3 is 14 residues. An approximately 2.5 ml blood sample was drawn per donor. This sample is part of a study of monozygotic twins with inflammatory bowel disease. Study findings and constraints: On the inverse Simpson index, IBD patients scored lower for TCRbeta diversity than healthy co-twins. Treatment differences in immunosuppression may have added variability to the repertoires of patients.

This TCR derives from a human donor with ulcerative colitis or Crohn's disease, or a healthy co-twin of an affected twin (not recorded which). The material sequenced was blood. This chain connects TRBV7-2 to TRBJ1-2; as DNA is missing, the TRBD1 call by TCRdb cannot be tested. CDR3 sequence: CASSFGTENYGYTF.